A selection of T cell receptor beta chains follows, all from one sample in a study of cytomegalovirus exposure and HLA in healthy donors. The method was immunoSEQ multiplex PCR; TCRdb's version includes in-frame clones alone and lacks a portion of them. The sample holds about 190,000 clones, roughly three quarters seen once. Input material: PBMCs. Receptor source: a young woman in good health and CMV-seronegative. Both conserved end residues are part of each CDR3. The D gene is left open where the match is weak. Clone size appears in some rows only: once, few, many, or a class for an expanded clone.

V	D	J	size	CDR3	DNA
TRBV7-3	NA	TRBJ1-2	NA	CASSFGANYGYTF	TGTGCCAGCAGCTTCGGGGCTAACTATGGCTACACCTTC
TRBV19	TRBD2	TRBJ2-3	NA	CASSKASGEDTQYF	TGTGCCAGTAGTAAGGCTAGCGGGGAGGATACGCAGTATTTT
TRBV19	NA	TRBJ2-1	NA	CASSIAQLHSGEQFF	TGTGCCAGTAGTATAGCCCAACTCCACAGTGGTGAGCAGTTCTTC
TRBV7-9	NA	TRBJ2-3	NA	CASSSSTDTQYF	TGTGCCAGCAGCTCCTCCACAGATACGCAGTATTTT
TRBV7-2	TRBD2	TRBJ2-5	NA	CASSLGLAGAHQETQYF	TGTGCCAGCAGCTTAGGGCTAGCGGGGGCTCACCAAGAGACCCAGTACTTC
TRBV30	NA	TRBJ2-6	NA	CAWSLAISGANVLTF	TGTGCCTGGAGTCTGGCCATCTCTGGGGCCAACGTCCTGACTTTC
TRBV19	NA	TRBJ2-5	NA	CASRDTGRGSRETQYF	TGTGCCAGTAGAGACACAGGGAGGGGGTCGAGGGAGACCCAGTACTTC
TRBV5-1	TRBD2	TRBJ2-5	NA	CASSPEGLAGGETQYF	TGCGCCAGCAGCCCGGAGGGACTAGCGGGGGGAGAGACCCAGTACTTC
TRBV5-6	NA	TRBJ2-3	NA	CASSSGTRRITDTQYF	TGTGCCAGCAGCTCCGGGACTCGCCGAATCACAGATACGCAGTATTTT
TRBV6-5	NA	TRBJ1-5	NA	CASSPDRYQPQHF	TGTGCCAGCAGTCCCGACAGGTATCAGCCCCAGCATTTT
TRBV2	NA	TRBJ1-2	NA	CATLAGSYGYTF	TGTGCCACCTTGGCGGGGAGCTATGGCTACACCTTC
TRBV6-1	NA	TRBJ2-1	NA	CASSERTGITYNEQFF	TGTGCCAGCAGTGAAAGAACAGGGATTACCTACAATGAGCAGTTCTTC
TRBV7-9	NA	TRBJ2-2	once	CASRTGNTGELFF	TGTGCCAGCAGAACGGGAAACACCGGGGAGCTGTTTTTT
TRBV7-9	NA	TRBJ2-7	NA	CSSSLDSSYEQYF	TGTTCCAGCAGCTTAGACAGTTCCTACGAGCAGTACTTC
TRBV10-1	NA	TRBJ2-1	NA	CASSELVAGQGEQFF	TGCGCCAGCAGTGAGTTGGTAGCGGGACAGGGTGAGCAGTTCTTC
TRBV19	NA	TRBJ1-5	NA	CASSPTFSNQPQHF	TGTGCCAGTAGTCCGACATTTAGCAATCAGCCCCAGCATTTT
TRBV10-2	TRBD2	TRBJ2-2	few	CASSDSGINTGELFF	TGCGCCAGCAGTGACAGCGGGATCAACACCGGGGAGCTGTTTTTT
TRBV28	NA	TRBJ1-1	NA	CASSLGQPEAFF	TGTGCCAGCAGTTTAGGGCAGCCTGAAGCTTTCTTT
TRBV14	TRBD2	TRBJ2-1	NA	CASSPRGSSYNEQFF	TGTGCCAGCAGCCCGCGGGGGAGCTCCTACAATGAGCAGTTCTTC
TRBV19	NA	TRBJ1-1	NA	CASKSRDTEAFF	TGTGCCAGTAAGTCCCGGGACACTGAAGCTTTCTTT
TRBV9	TRBD1	TRBJ2-3	NA	CASSAGTGYTDTQYF	TGTGCCAGCAGCGCGGGGACAGGGTACACAGATACGCAGTATTTT
TRBV7-7	TRBD2	TRBJ2-1	NA	CASSDAGGSNEQFF	TGTGCTAGCAGCGACGCGGGGGGAAGCAATGAGCAGTTCTTC
TRBV4-1	NA	TRBJ1-3	once	CASSQDWGRSSGNTIYF	TGCGCCAGCAGCCAAGATTGGGGCAGAAGCTCTGGAAACACCATATATTTT
TRBV19	NA	TRBJ2-7	few	CASSNGQSSYEQYF	TGTGCCAGTAGTAATGGGCAGAGCTCCTACGAGCAGTACTTC
TRBV2	NA	TRBJ1-1	NA	CASSEAMGTEAFF	TGTGCCAGCAGTGAAGCGATGGGGACAGAAGCTTTCTTT
TRBV5-4	TRBD1	TRBJ1-4	NA	CASSYINPWDRTNEKLFF	TGTGCCAGCAGCTACATAAATCCTTGGGACAGAACTAATGAAAAACTGTTTTTT
TRBV6-6	NA	TRBJ1-1	NA	CASSYHPSTEAFF	TGTGCCAGCAGTTACCATCCGAGCACTGAAGCTTTCTTT
TRBV6-1	TRBD1	TRBJ2-7	NA	CASSDGTVSYEQYF	TGTGCCAGCAGTGATGGGACAGTTTCCTACGAGCAGTACTTC
TRBV19	TRBD1	TRBJ1-1	NA	CASSSSRDGTGSTEAFF	TGTGCCAGTAGTTCCTCTCGAGACGGGACAGGGAGCACTGAAGCTTTCTTT
TRBV5-1	NA	TRBJ2-7	NA	CASSLADSGHEQYF	TGCGCCAGCAGCTTGGCGGACAGCGGCCACGAGCAGTACTTC
TRBV19	NA	TRBJ2-4	NA	CASSPQGFEGGDIQYF	TGTGCCAGTAGTCCCCAGGGTTTCGAGGGCGGGGACATTCAGTACTTC
TRBV18	TRBD2	TRBJ2-3	NA	CASSPRAGTTDTQYF	TGTGCCAGCTCACCACGAGCGGGGACCACAGATACGCAGTATTTT
TRBV13	NA	TRBJ1-1	NA	CASSRKQLNTEAFF	TGTGCCAGCAGCCGCAAACAACTGAACACTGAAGCTTTCTTT
TRBV11-2	NA	TRBJ2-5	few	CASSLGGRGQETQYF	TGTGCCAGCAGCTTAGGAGGACGGGGGCAAGAGACCCAGTACTTC
TRBV5-4	TRBD1	TRBJ2-7	few	CASTPDRVSYEQYF	TGTGCCAGCACTCCGGACAGGGTCTCCTACGAGCAGTACTTC
TRBV30	TRBD1	TRBJ2-3	NA	CAWRPRGTDTQYF	TGTGCCTGGAGACCCAGGGGGACAGATACGCAGTATTTT
TRBV30	NA	TRBJ1-2	NA	CAWGDTYYGYTF	TGTGCCTGGGGGGACACTTACTATGGCTACACCTTC
TRBV28	TRBD2	TRBJ2-5	NA	CASTTGTSGFGETQYF	TGTGCCAGCACTACTGGGACTAGCGGTTTTGGAGAGACCCAGTACTTC
TRBV15	NA	TRBJ1-1	NA	CATSRELAGGEAFF	TGTGCCACCAGCAGAGAATTGGCAGGTGGCGAAGCTTTCTTT
TRBV11-2	TRBD1	TRBJ2-7	NA	CASSLPGGYEQYF	TGTGCCAGCAGCTTGCCAGGGGGCTACGAGCAGTACTTC
TRBV5-4	TRBD2	TRBJ2-3	NA	CASSWGGLTDTQYF	TGTGCCAGCAGCTGGGGAGGGCTTACAGATACGCAGTATTTT
TRBV29-1	TRBD1	TRBJ2-7	NA	CSVADRVYEQYF	TGCAGCGTTGCCGACAGGGTCTACGAGCAGTACTTC
TRBV5-6	NA	TRBJ1-4	NA	CASSLKQGHATNEKLFF	TGTGCCAGCAGCTTGAAGCAGGGCCATGCAACTAATGAAAAACTGTTTTTT
TRBV4-1	NA	TRBJ1-2	NA	CASSQAIAGADGYTF	TGCGCCAGCAGCCAAGCCATCGCAGGGGCCGATGGCTACACCTTC